The present T cell receptor beta chain was sequenced within a study of T cell changes during pregnancy in multiple sclerosis. Profiled with immunoSEQ multiplex PCR; TCRdb holds only in-frame clones, not every one. This table has about 86,000 clones, 85% to 95% appearing once. Germline CDR1 is SGHVS and CDR2 is FQNEAQ. The CDR3 spans 15 residues. V lost 2 bases and J lost 3; bases outside the gene matches: 0. The chain recombines TRBV7-8 with TRBJ2-1, with 11 bases matching TRBD2. The clonotype originates from a female donor in good health, enrolled as a control in a pregnancy study. The sequenced sample was peripheral blood, obtained in the first trimester of pregnancy. The CDR3 loop reads CASSLLAGGYNEQFF. CDR3 in DNA: TGTGCCAGCAGCTTACTAGCGGGGGGCTACAATGAGCAGTTCTTC.